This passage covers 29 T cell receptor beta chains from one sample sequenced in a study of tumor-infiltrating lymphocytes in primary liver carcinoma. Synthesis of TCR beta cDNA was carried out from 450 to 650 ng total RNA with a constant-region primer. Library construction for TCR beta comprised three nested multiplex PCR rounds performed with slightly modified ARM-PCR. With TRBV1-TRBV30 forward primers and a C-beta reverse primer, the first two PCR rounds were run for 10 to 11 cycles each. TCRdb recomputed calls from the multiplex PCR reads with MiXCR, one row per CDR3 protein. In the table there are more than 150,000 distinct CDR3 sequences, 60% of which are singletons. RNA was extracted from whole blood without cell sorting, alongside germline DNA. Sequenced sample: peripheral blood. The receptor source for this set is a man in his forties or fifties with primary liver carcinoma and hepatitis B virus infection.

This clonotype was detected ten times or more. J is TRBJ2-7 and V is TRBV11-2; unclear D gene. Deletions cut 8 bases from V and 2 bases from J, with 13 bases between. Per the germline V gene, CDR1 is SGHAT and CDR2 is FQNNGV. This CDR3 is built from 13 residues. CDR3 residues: CASLTDGAYEQYF. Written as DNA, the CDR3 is TGTGCCAGCTTAACCGACGGAGCCTACGAGCAGTACTTC.

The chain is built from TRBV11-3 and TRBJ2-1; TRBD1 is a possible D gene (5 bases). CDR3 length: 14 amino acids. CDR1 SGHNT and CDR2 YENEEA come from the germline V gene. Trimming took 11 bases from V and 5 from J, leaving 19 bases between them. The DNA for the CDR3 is TGTGCCGACAGCTTAGATCCTCTTAACAATGAGCAGTTCTTC. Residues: CADSLDPLNNEQFF. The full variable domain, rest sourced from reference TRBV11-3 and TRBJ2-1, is EAGVVQSPRYKIIEKKQPVAFWCNPISGHNTLYWYLQNLGQGPELLIRYENEEAVDDSQLPKDRFSAERLKGVDSTLKIQPAELGDSAVYLCADSLDPLNNEQFFGPGTRLTVL.

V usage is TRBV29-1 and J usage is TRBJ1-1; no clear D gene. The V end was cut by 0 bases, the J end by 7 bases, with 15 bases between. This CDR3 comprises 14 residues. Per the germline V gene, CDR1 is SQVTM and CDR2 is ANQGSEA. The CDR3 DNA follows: TGCAGCGTTGAAGATCCGAGGCAACAGAATGAAGCTTTCTTT. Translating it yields CSVEDPRQQNEAFF.

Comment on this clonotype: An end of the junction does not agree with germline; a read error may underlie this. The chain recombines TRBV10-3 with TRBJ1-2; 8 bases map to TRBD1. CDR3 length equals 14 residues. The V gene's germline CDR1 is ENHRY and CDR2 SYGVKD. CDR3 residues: CAISGSDREESYAF. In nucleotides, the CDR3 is TGTGCCATCAGTGGGTCGGACAGGGAAGAAAGCTACGCCTTC.

CDR3 DNA: TGTGCCGGCCGGGAAGAGAGCAATCAGCCCCAGCATTTT. Encoded protein: CAGREESNQPQHF. This rearrangement joins TRBV6-5 to TRBJ1-5; D is unresolved. Between the trimmed V and J ends, which lost 11 bases and 1 base, there was a span of 12 bases. CDR3 length: 13 residues. Germline V CDR1 and CDR2: MNHEY, SVGAGI.

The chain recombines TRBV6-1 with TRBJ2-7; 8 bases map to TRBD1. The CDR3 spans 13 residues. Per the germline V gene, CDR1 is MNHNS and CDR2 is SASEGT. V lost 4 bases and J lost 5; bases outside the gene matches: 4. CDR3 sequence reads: CASSAQGAHEQYF. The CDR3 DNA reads TGTGCCAGCAGTGCCCAGGGGGCCCACGAGCAGTACTTC.

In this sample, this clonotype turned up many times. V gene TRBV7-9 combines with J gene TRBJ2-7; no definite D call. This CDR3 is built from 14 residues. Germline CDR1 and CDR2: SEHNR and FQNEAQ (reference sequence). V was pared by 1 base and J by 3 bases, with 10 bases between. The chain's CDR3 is CASSLGGKDYEQYF. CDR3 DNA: TGTGCCAGCAGCTTAGGGGGAAAAGACTACGAGCAGTACTTC.

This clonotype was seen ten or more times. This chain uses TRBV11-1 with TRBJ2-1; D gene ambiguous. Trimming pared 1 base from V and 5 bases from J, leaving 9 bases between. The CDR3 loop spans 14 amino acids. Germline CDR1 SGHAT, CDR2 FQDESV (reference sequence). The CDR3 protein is CASSLGNWDNEQFF. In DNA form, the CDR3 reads TGTGCCAGCAGCTTAGGTAACTGGGACAATGAGCAGTTCTTC.

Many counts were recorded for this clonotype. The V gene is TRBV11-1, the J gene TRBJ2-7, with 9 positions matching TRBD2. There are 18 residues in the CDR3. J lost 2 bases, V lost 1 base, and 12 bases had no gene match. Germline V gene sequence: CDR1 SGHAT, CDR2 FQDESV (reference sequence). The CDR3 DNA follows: TGTGCCAGCAGCTTAGACCACACACGACTAGCGGATCCCTACGAGCAGTACTTC. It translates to CASSLDHTRLADPYEQYF.

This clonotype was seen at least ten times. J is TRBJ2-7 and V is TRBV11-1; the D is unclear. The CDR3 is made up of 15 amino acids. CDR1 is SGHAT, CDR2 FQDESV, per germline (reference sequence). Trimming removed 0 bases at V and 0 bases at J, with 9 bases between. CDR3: CASSLAWASSYEQYF. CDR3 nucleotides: TGTGCCAGCAGCTTAGCCTGGGCATCCTCCTACGAGCAGTACTTC.

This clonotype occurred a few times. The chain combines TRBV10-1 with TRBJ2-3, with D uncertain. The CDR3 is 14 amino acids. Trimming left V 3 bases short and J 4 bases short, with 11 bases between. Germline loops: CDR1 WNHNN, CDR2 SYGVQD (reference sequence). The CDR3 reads CASSDGKSADTQYF. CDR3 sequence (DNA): TGCGCCAGCAGTGATGGGAAGTCTGCAGATACGCAGTATTTT.

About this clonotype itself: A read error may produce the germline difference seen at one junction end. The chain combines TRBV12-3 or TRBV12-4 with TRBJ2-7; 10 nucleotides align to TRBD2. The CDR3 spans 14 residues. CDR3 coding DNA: TGTGGCAGCAGTTTGACTAGCGGGCCGCACGAGCAGTACTTC. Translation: CGSSLTSGPHEQYF.

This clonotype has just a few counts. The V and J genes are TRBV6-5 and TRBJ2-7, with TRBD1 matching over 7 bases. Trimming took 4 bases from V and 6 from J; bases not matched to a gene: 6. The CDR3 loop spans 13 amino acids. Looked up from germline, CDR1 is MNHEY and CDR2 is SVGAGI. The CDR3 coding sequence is TGTGCCAGCAGTTCCCCCAAGGGGGCCGAGCAGTACTTC. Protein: CASSSPKGAEQYF.

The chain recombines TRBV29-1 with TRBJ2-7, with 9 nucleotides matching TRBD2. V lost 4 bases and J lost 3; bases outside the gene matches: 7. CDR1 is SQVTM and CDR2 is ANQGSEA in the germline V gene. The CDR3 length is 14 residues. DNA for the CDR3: TGCAGCGTTGTGCTCGGCGGGAGGGACTACGAGCAGTACTTC. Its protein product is CSVVLGGRDYEQYF.

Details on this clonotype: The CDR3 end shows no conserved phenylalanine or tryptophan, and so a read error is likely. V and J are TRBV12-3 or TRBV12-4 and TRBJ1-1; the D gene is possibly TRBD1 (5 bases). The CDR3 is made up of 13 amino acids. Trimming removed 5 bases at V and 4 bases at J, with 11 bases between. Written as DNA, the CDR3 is TGTGCCAGCAGTCCAACTCAGGGCACTGAAGCTTTCATT. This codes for CASSPTQGTEAFI.

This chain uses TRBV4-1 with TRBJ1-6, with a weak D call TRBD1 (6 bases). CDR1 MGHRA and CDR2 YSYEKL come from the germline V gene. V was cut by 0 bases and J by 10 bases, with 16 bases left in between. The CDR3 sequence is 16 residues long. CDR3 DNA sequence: TGCGCCAGCAGCCAAGATCTAGCACAGGGTGGATCACCCCTCCACTTT. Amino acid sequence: CASSQDLAQGGSPLHF.

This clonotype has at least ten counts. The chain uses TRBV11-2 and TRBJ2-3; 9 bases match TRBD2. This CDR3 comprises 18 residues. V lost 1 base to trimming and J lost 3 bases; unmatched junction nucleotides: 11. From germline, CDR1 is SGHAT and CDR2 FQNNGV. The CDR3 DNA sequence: TGTGCCAGCAGCTTAGTGCTGGGTAGCGGGAGTGGAACAGATACGCAGTATTTT. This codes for CASSLVLGSGSGTDTQYF.

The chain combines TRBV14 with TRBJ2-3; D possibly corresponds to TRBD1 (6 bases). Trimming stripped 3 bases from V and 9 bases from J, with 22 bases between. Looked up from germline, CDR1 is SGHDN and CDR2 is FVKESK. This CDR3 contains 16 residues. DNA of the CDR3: TGTGCCAGCAGCCACAAACCCGGACAGATGGGGATGACGCAGTATTTT. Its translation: CASSHKPGQMGMTQYF.

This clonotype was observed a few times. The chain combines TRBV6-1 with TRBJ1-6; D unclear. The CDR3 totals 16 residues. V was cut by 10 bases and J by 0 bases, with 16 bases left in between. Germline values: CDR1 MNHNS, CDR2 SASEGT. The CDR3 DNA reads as TGTGCCACCTCCCGGACTGCGAGCTCCTATAATTCACCCCTCCACTTT. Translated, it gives CATSRTASSYNSPLHF.

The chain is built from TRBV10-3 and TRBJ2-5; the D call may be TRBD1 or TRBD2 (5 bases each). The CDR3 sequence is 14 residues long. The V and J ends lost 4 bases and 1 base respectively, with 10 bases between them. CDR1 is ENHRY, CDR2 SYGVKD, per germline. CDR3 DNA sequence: TGTGCCATCAGTGGATCGGGACCCCAAGAGACCCAGTACTTC. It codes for CAISGSGPQETQYF.

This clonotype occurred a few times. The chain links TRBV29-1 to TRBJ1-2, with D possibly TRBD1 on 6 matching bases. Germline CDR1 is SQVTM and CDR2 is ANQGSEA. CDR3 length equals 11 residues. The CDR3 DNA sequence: TGCGGCCTAAGGGGGTACTATGGCTACACCTTC. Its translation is CGLRGYYGYTF.

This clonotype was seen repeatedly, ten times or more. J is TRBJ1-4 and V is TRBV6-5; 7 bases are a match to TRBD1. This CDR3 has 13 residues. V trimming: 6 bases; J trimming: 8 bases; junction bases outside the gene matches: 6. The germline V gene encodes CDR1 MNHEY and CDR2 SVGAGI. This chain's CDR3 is CASRKGAEEKLFF. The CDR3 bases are TGTGCCAGCAGGAAGGGGGCAGAAGAAAAACTGTTTTTT.

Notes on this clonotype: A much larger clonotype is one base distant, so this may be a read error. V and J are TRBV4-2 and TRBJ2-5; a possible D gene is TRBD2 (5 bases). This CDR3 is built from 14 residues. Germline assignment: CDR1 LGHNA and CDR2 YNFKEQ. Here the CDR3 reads CACSQDEGSKTQYF. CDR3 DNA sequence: TGTGCCTGCAGCCAAGATGAGGGTTCGAAGACCCAGTACTTC.

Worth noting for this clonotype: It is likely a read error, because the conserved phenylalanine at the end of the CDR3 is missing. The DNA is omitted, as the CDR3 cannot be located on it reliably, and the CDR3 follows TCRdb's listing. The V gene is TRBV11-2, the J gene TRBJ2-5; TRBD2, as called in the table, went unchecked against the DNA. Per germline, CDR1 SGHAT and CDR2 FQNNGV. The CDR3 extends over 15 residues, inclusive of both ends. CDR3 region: CPSSLNPGTSGLRYL.

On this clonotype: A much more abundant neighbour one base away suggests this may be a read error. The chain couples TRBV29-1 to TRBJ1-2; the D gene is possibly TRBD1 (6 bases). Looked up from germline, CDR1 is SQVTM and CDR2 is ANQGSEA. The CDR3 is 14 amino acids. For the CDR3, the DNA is TGCAGCGTTGACGGGGGCCAGTACGTATATGGCCACACCTTC. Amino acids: CSVDGGQYVYGHTF. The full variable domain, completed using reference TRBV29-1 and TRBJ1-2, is SAVISQKPSRDICQRGTSLTIQCQVDSQVTMMFWYRQQPGQSLTLIATANQGSEATYESGFVIDKFPISRPNLTFSTLTVSNMSPEDSSIYLCSVDGGQYVYGHTFGSGTRLTVV.

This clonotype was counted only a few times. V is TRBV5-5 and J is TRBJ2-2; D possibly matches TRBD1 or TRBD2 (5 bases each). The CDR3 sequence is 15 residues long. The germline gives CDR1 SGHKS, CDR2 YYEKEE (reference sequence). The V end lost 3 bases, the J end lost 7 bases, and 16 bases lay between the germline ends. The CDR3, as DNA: TGTGCCAGCAGCTCGGACACACAACGGGGCGGGGAGCTGTTTTTT. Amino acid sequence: CASSSDTQRGGELFF.

In DNA form, the CDR3 reads TGTGCCAGCACCATTTCAGGGAAAAACATTCAGTACTTC. This codes for CASTISGKNIQYF. The rearrangement links TRBV13 to TRBJ2-4, with D possibly TRBD1 on 5 matching bases. The CDR3 length is 13 residues. The germline gives CDR1 PRHDT, CDR2 FYEKMQ (reference sequence). Trimming removed 7 bases from V and 4 bases from J, with 11 bases in between.

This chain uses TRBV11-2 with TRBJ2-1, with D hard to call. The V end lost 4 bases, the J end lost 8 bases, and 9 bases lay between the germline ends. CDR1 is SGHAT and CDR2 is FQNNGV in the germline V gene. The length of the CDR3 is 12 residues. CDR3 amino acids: CASSSDRHEQFF. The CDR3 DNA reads TGTGCCAGCAGCTCAGACCGGCATGAGCAGTTCTTC.

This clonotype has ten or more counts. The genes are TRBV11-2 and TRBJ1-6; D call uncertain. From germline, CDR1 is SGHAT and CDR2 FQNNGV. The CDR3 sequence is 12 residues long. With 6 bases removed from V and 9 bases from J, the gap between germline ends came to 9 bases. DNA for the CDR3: TGTGCCAGCAGGGAAACTAGTTCACCCCTCCACTTT. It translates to CASRETSSPLHF. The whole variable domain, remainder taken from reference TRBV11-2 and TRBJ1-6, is EAGVAQSPRYKIIEKRQSVAFWCNPISGHATLYWYQQILGQGPKLLIQFQNNGVVDDSQLPKDRFSAERLKGVDSTLKIQPAKLEDSAVYLCASRETSSPLHFGNGTRLTVT.